This T cell receptor (beta chain) is from a study of control samples from healthy donors and cancer patients. Assay used: immunoSEQ multiplex PCR; TCRdb lists only in-frame clones, some missing. Of tens of thousands of clones in the sample, 75% to 90% were seen once. The V gene lost 1 base and the J gene lost 2 bases, with 21 bases spanning the gap. Germline assignment: CDR1 SGHRS and CDR2 YFSETQ. This CDR3 is 18 amino acids long. The sequencing input was blood. The clonotype comes from a man aged 45 to 65 in good health. The rearrangement joins TRBV5-1 to TRBJ2-5; a weak D match, TRBD2 (7 bases). CDR3 DNA sequence: TGCGCCAGCAGCTTGTCGGGGGGCGCTTTCCCTCAACAAGAGACCCAGTACTTC. Its protein is CASSLSGGAFPQQETQYF.